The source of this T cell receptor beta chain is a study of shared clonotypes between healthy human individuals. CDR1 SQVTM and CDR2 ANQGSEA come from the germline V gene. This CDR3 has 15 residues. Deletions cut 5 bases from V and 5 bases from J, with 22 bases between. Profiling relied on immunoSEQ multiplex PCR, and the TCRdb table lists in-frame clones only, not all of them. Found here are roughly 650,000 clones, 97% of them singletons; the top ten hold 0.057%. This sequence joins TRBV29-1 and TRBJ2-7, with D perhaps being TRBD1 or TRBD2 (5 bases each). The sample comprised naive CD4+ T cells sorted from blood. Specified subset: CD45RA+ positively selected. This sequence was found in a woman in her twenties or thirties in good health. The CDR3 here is CSVNLSEGRDHEQYF. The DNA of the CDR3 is TGCAGCGTTAATCTGTCCGAGGGCAGGGATCACGAGCAGTACTTC.